What follows is one TCR beta chain and its context. This clone's antigen is unknown. No base-level quality is on record; no much larger clone is a single base apart. The CDR3 sequence holds 16 residues, the cysteine and phenylalanine included. Here the CDR3 DNA is all that survives: 48 bases in frame from base 1. Germline trimming: 5 bases from V, 1 base from J; junction bases outside gene matches: 7. CDR1 and CDR2 are drawn from the germline V gene: MDHEN, SYDVKM. The sample originates from a study of radiotherapy plus CTLA-4 blockade in lung cancer (dated by TCRdb to the late 2010s). For the study in its entirety: Among the enrolled patients, around 19% had an objective response, and 25% to 40% reached disease control.

Overall study outcomes, separate from this receptor: After treatment with radiotherapy and ipilimumab, TCR clones that originated in tumors expanded in peripheral blood. The strongest predictors of response, as reported, were early dynamic changes in blood T cell clones along with a rise in serum interferon-beta after radiation.

Libraries came from the immunoSEQ multiplex PCR assay. The immuneACCESS repertoire file appears here via TCRdb, limited to in-frame rearrangements. These files lack a portion of the clones; in checked studies, under half of the deficit traces to unresolved V genes, and the cause of the others is not known. Here the sample has over 95,000 clones; under 85% occur a single time. In total, the top ten clones hold around 2.8% of the sample. In this study, focal radiation therapy paired with CTLA-4 blockade (ipilimumab) was tested in patients who had chemo-refractory metastatic non-small-cell lung cancer.

The chain links TRBV28 with TRBJ2-1, with 8 bases in between that match TRBD2. The starting material was peripheral blood, obtained from a patient treated with radiotherapy plus ipilimumab. This clonotype was sampled from a human donor with non-small cell lung cancer who had a partial response to radiotherapy plus ipilimumab. Some clones in this sample may be carry-over from other donors' samples. CDR3 reads: CASSGSAGGSYNEQFF. The sequence in DNA is TGTGCCAGCAGTGGGTCGGCGGGAGGTTCCTACAATGAGCAGTTCTTC.